This entry describes one TCR beta chain. Its antigen is not identified. The record originates from a study of Ad26.COV2.S vaccination and SARS-CoV-2 variants. Findings and limits, study-wide: With respect to non-spike TCR breadth, vaccine and placebo recipients were similar. Vaccine recipients surpassed placebo recipients in spike-specific TCR breadth.

The repertoire was sequenced with immunoSEQ multiplex PCR; TCRdb's copy has only in-frame clones and lacks some. The profile shows about 480,000 clones, around 88% of them singletons. Treatment here: 19 received Ad26.COV2.S at low or high dose, single or two shots; 5 received placebo; per-sample allocation not given. Samples came from day 63 after the first vaccine or placebo injection. The germline CDR1 and CDR2 sequences are SGHNT and YYREEE (reference sequence). J gave up 2 bases and V 2 bases, and 2 bases lay outside the gene matches. The CDR3 is 14 residues long. The V gene is TRBV5-4, the J gene TRBJ1-2; TRBD1 aligns across 8 bases. The source of this sequence is a person between 18 and 59 years old who received the Ad26.COV2.S COVID-19 vaccine or a placebo. This specimen consisted of peripheral blood, obtained in a trial of Ad26.COV2.S vaccine versus placebo. CDR3 DNA sequence: TGTGCCAGCAGCTTCCAGGGGGCGAACTATGGCTACACCTTC. It translates to CASSFQGANYGYTF. Supplemented by reference TRBV5-4 and TRBJ1-2, the full variable domain reads ETGVTQSPTHLIKTRGQQVTLRCSSQSGHNTVSWYQQALGQGPQFIFQYYREEENGRGNFPPRFSGLQFPNYSSELNVNALELDDSALYLCASSFQGANYGYTFGSGTRLTVV.